This TCR beta chain came from a study of blood T cell repertoires in COVID-19. Study-level background: Collection of acute and convalescent COVID-19 samples took place in the United States, Italy and Spain.

Repertoires were generated with immunoSEQ multiplex PCR, while TCRdb's copy carries only in-frame clones and drops some. In the table there are about 120,000 clones, 85% to 90% of which are singletons. CDR1 is LNHDA and CDR2 is SQIVND in the germline V gene (reference sequence). The V end was cut by 7 bases, the J end by 6 bases, with 18 bases between. CDR3 length: 14 residues. The sample consisted of peripheral blood. This sequence originates from a man in his fifties or sixties with acute or convalescent COVID-19. This rearrangement joins TRBV19 to TRBJ1-2; TRBD1 might be the D (6 bases). The CDR3 region has the DNA TGTGCCAGTACCAATTTACAGGGTACAAATGGCTACACCTTC. It is translated as CASTNLQGTNGYTF.